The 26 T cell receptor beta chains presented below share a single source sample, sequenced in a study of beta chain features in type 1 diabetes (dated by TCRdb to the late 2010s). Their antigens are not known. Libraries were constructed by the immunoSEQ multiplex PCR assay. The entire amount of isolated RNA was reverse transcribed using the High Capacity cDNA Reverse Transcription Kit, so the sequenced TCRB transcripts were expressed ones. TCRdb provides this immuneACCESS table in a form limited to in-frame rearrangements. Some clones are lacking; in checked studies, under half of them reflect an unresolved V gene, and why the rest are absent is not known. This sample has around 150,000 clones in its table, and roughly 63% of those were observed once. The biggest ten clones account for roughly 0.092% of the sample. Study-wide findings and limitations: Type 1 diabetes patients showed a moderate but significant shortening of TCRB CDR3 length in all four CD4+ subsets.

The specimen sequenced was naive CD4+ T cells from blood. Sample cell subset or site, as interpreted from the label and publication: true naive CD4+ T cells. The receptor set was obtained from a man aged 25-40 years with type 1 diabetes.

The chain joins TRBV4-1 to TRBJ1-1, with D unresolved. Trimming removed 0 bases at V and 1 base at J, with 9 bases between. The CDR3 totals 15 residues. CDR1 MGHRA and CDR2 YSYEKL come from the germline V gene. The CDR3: CASSQDLRGNTEAFF. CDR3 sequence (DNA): TGCGCCAGCAGCCAAGATCTTCGAGGGAACACTGAAGCTTTCTTT.

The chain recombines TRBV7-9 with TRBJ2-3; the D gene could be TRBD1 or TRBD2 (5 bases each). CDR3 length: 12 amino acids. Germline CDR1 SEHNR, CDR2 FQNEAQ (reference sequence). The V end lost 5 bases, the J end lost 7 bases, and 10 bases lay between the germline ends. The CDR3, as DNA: TGTGCCAGCAGCCGGGACGATAATACGCAGTATTTT. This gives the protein CASSRDDNTQYF.

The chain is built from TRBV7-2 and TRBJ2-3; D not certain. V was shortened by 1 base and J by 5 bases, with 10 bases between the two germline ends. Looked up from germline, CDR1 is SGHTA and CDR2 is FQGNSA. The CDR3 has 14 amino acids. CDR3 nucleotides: TGTGCCAGCAGCTTAGTCTTAGCCCTAGATACGCAGTATTTT. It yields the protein CASSLVLALDTQYF.

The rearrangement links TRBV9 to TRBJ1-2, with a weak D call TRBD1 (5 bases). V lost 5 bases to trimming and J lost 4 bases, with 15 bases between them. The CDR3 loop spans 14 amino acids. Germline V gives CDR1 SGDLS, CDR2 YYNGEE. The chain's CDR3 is CASSEGRDFYGYTF. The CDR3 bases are TGTGCCAGCAGTGAGGGACGGGACTTCTATGGCTACACCTTC. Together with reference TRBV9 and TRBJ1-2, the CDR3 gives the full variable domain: DSGVTQTPKHLITATGQRVTLRCSPRSGDLSVYWYQQSLDQGLQFLIQYYNGEERAKGNILERFSAQQFPDLHSELNLSSLELGDSALYFCASSEGRDFYGYTFGSGTRLTVV.

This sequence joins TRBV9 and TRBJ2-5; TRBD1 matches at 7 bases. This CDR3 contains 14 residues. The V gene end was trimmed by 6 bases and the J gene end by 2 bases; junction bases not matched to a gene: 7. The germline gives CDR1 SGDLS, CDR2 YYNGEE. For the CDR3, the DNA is TGTGCCAGCAACCCGGGACAGCAGCAAGAGACCCAGTACTTC. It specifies CASNPGQQQETQYF.

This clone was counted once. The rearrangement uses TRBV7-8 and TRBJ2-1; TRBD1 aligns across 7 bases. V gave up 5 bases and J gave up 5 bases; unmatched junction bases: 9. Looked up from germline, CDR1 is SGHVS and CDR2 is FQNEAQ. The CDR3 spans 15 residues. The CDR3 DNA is TGTGCCAGCAGCATGACAGGGAAGTCAAACAATGAGCAGTTCTTC. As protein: CASSMTGKSNNEQFF.

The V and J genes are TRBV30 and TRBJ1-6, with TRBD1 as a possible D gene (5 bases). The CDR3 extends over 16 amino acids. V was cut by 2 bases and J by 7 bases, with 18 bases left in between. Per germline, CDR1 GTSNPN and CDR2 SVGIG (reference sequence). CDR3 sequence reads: CAWSTWVQGGNSPLHF. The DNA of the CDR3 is TGTGCCTGGAGTACATGGGTCCAGGGAGGGAATTCACCCCTCCACTTT.

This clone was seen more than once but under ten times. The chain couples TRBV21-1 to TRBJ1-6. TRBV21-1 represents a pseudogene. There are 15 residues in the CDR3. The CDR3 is CASYPTETYNSPLHF. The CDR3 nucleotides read TGTGCCAGCTACCCCACTGAAACCTATAATTCACCCCTCCACTTT.

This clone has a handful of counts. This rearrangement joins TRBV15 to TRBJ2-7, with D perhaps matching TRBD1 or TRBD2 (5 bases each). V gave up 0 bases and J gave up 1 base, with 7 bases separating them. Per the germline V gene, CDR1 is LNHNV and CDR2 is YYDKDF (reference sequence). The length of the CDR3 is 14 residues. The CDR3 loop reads CATSREGPSYEQYF. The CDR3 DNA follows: TGTGCCACCAGCAGAGAGGGACCTTCCTACGAGCAGTACTTC.

The CDR3 DNA reads TGTGCCAGCAGCTCCATAGCGGGCGGGGGTGATACGCAGTATTTT. This encodes CASSSIAGGGDTQYF. The chain has TRBV7-2 and TRBJ2-3; 7 nucleotides line up with TRBD2. J lost 6 bases, V lost 4 bases, and 10 bases had no gene match. Germline-derived CDR1 and CDR2 are SGHTA and FQGNSA. The CDR3 is 15 residues long.

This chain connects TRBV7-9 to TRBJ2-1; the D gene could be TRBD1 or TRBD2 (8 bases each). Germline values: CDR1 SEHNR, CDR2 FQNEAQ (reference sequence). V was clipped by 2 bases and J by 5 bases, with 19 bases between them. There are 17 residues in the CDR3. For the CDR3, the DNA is TGTGCCAGCAGCTTATCTAATAGCGGGACAGGTAACAATGAGCAGTTCTTC. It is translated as CASSLSNSGTGNNEQFF.

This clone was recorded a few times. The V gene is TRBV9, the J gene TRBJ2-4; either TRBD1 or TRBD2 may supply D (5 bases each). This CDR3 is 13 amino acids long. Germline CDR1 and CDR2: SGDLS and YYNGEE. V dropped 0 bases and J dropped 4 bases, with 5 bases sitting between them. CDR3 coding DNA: TGTGCCAGCAGCGTAGGGGGGAAAAACATTCAGTACTTC. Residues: CASSVGGKNIQYF.

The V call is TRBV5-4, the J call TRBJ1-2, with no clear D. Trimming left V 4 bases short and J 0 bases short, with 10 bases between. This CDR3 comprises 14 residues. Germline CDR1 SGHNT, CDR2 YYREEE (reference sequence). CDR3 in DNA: TGTGCCAGCAGCGCACCGTTCCCTAACTATGGCTACACCTTC. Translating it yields CASSAPFPNYGYTF. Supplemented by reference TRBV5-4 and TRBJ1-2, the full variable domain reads ETGVTQSPTHLIKTRGQQVTLRCSSQSGHNTVSWYQQALGQGPQFIFQYYREEENGRGNFPPRFSGLQFPNYSSELNVNALELDDSALYLCASSAPFPNYGYTFGSGTRLTVV.

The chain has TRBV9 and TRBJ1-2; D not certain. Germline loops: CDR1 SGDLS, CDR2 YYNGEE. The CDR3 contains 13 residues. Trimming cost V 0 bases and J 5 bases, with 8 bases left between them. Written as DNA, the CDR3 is TGTGCCAGCAGCGTAGACACTGAATATGGCTACACCTTC. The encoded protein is CASSVDTEYGYTF. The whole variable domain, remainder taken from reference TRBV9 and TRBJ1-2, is DSGVTQTPKHLITATGQRVTLRCSPRSGDLSVYWYQQSLDQGLQFLIQYYNGEERAKGNILERFSAQQFPDLHSELNLSSLELGDSALYFCASSVDTEYGYTFGSGTRLTVV.

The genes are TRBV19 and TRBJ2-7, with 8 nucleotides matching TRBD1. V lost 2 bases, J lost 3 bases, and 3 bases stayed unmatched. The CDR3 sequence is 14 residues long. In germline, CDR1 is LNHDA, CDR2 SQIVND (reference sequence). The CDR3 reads CASSIQGARYEQYF. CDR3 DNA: TGTGCCAGTAGTATACAGGGGGCCCGCTACGAGCAGTACTTC.

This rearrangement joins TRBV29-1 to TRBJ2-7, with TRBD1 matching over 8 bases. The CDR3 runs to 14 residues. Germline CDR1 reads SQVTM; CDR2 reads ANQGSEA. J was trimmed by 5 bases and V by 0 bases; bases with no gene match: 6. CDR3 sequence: CSVEDRRTGNEQYF. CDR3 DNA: TGCAGCGTTGAAGATCGCAGGACAGGGAACGAGCAGTACTTC.

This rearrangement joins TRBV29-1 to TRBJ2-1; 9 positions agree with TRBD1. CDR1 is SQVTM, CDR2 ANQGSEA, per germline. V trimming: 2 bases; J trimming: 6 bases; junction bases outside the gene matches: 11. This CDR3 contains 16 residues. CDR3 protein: CSVEPGTGFLFNEQFF. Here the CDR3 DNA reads TGCAGCGTTGAACCCGGGACAGGGTTTTTATTCAATGAGCAGTTCTTC.

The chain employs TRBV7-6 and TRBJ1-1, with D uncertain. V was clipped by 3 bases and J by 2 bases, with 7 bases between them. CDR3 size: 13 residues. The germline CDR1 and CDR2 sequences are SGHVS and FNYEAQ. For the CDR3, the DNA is TGTGCCAGCAGCTTGGACCTAAACACTGAAGCTTTCTTT. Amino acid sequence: CASSLDLNTEAFF.

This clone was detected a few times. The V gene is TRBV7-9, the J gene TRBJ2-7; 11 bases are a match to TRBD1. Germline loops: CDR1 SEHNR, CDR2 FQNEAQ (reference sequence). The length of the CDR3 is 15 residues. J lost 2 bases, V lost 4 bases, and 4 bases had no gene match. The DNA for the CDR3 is TGTGCCAGCAGCTCTGGACAGGGGGCAGCCTACGAGCAGTACTTC. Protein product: CASSSGQGAAYEQYF.

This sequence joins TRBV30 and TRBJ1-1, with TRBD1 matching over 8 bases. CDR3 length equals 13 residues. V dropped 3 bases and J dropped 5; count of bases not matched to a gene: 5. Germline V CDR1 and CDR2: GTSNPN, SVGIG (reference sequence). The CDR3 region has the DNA TGTGCCTGGAGGGACAGGGTGGGTACTGAAGCTTTCTTT. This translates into CAWRDRVGTEAFF. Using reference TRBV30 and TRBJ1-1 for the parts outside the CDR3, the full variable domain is SQTIHQWPATLVQPVGSPLSLECTVEGTSNPNLYWYRQAAGRGLQLLFYSVGIGQISSEVPQNLSASRPQDRQFILSSKKLLLSDSGFYLCAWRDRVGTEAFFGQGTRLTVV.

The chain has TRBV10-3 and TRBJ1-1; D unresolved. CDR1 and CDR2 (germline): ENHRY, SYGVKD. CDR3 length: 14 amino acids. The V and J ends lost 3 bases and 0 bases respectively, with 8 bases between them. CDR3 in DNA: TGTGCCATCAGTGAAAGGGAGATGAACACTGAAGCTTTCTTT. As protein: CAISEREMNTEAFF.

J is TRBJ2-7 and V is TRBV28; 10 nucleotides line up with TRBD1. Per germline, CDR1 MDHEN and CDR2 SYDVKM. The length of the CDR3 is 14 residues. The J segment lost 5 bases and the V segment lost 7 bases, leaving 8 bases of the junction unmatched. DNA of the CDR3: TGTGCCAGCACCCAACAGGACAGGGGGAACGAGCAGTACTTC. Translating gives CASTQQDRGNEQYF.

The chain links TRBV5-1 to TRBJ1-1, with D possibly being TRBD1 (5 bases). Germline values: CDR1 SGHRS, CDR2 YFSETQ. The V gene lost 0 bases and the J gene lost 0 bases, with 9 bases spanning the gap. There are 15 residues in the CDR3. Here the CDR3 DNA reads TGCGCCAGCAGCTTGGCCGCAGGGATGAACACTGAAGCTTTCTTT. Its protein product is CASSLAAGMNTEAFF.

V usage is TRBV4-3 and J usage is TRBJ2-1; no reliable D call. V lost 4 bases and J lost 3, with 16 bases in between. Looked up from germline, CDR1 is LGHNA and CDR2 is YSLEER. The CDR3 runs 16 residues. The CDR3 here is CASSRIYSNFYNEQFF. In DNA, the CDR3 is TGCGCCAGCAGCCGTATCTACAGTAATTTCTACAATGAGCAGTTCTTC.

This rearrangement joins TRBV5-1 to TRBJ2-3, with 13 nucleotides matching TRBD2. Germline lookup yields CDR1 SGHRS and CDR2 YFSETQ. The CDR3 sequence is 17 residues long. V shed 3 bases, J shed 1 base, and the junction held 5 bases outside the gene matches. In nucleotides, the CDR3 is TGCGCCAGCAGCTCAGGGACTAGCGGGGACCGCACAGATACGCAGTATTTT. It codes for CASSSGTSGDRTDTQYF.

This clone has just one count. The chain's CDR3 is CASSLSQGPGYTF. The CDR3 coding sequence is TGTGCCAGCAGTTTATCACAGGGGCCGGGCTACACCTTC. The chain couples TRBV28 to TRBJ1-2, with 7 bases aligning to TRBD1. From germline, CDR1 is MDHEN and CDR2 SYDVKM. The CDR3 has 13 amino acids. J gave up 8 bases and V 1 base, and 4 bases lay outside the gene matches.